The 20 T cell receptor beta chains below come from one sample, sequenced in a study of blood T cell repertoires in COVID-19. Measured with immunoSEQ multiplex PCR; TCRdb has only the in-frame clones, and not every one. The sample records a few hundred thousand clones, about 91% being singletons. Input material: peripheral blood. The source is a person under 35 with COVID-19, enrolled during active disease.

The rearrangement links TRBV12-2 to TRBJ2-3; TRBD2 reflects the table's D call only, with no check against the DNA. TRBV12-2 is described as a pseudogene. This CDR3 is built from 18 residues. The CDR3 spells CASRSGLAGDQGTDTQYF. Here the CDR3 DNA reads TGTGCAAGTCGCTCGGGACTAGCGGGAGATCAGGGCACAGATACGCAGTATTTT.

The chain has TRBV5-8 and TRBJ1-3; 9 bases line up with TRBD1. J lost 8 bases, V lost 4 bases, and 7 bases had no gene match. The CDR3 consists of 14 residues. Germline lookup yields CDR1 SGHTS and CDR2 YDEGEE. The CDR3 loop is CASSLTGGRDTIYF. Written as DNA, the CDR3 is TGTGCCAGCAGCCTTACAGGGGGCCGAGACACCATATATTTT.

The CDR3 region is CASSRGGAGTLAKNIQYF. CDR3 nucleotide sequence: TGTGCCAGCAGCAGAGGCGGGGCAGGGACCTTAGCCAAAAACATTCAGTACTTC. The J gene is TRBJ2-4, the V gene TRBV28, with D perhaps matching TRBD2 (6 bases). Trimming removed 6 bases at V and 0 bases at J, with 21 bases between. The CDR3 runs 18 residues. CDR1 and CDR2 from the germline V gene are MDHEN and SYDVKM.

The V call is TRBV7-9, the J call TRBJ2-3; the match to TRBD1 covers 8 bases. This CDR3 is built from 15 residues. Germline V gene lookup returns CDR1 SEHNR and CDR2 FQNEAQ (reference sequence). V lost 3 bases to trimming and J lost 5 bases; unmatched junction nucleotides: 7. CDR3 bases: TGTGCCAGCAGCTTCGGACAGGGTAACGAAGATACGCAGTATTTT. This sequence encodes CASSFGQGNEDTQYF.

This chain links TRBV2 with TRBJ2-1; possibly TRBD2 for D (6 bases). The CDR3 is 14 amino acids. The V gene lost 4 bases and the J gene lost 4 bases, with 11 bases spanning the gap. CDR1 and CDR2 from the germline V gene are SNHLY and FYNNEI. CDR3 sequence: CASSGNSGYNEQFF. DNA for the CDR3: TGTGCCAGCAGTGGGAATAGCGGATACAATGAGCAGTTCTTC.

This chain uses TRBV25-1 with TRBJ1-4; perhaps TRBD1 as D (5 bases). Germline V CDR1 and CDR2: MGHDK, SYGVNS. V was trimmed by 4 bases and J by 7 bases, leaving 25 bases between them. The CDR3 runs to 18 residues. For the CDR3, the DNA is TGTGCCAGCAGTGGAGTAATTCACCGGGACTCGGCCCGTGAAAAACTGTTTTTT. Residues: CASSGVIHRDSAREKLFF.

The chain is built from TRBV6-2 or TRBV6-3 and TRBJ2-1, with D possibly TRBD2 on 6 matching bases. This CDR3 has 17 residues. V dropped 2 bases and J dropped 1 base, with 15 bases sitting between them. Germline V lookup: CDR1 MNHEY, CDR2 SVGEGT. CDR3 DNA: TGTGCCAGCAGTTACCCCGCGGGAAGTAGGTCCTACAATGAGCAGTTCTTC. Translating it yields CASSYPAGSRSYNEQFF.

The rearrangement links TRBV28 to TRBJ1-1, with a possible D match to TRBD1 (6 bases). Germline CDR1 MDHEN, CDR2 SYDVKM. The CDR3 loop spans 15 amino acids. Trimming took off 3 bases at V and 0 bases at J, with 11 bases between the two ends. This CDR3 is CASSLWGQMNTEAFF. Written as DNA, the CDR3 is TGTGCCAGCAGTTTGTGGGGACAAATGAACACTGAAGCTTTCTTT.

The chain combines TRBV10-2 with TRBJ2-7; D is possibly TRBD1 (6 bases). The CDR3 totals 16 residues. Trimming cost V 4 bases and J 0 bases, with 16 bases left between them. Germline CDR1 is WSHSY and CDR2 is SAAADI. The chain's CDR3 is CASSGGQGPFSYEQYF. The CDR3 region has the DNA TGCGCCAGCAGTGGAGGCCAGGGGCCCTTCTCCTACGAGCAGTACTTC.

The V call is TRBV5-4, the J call TRBJ2-3; D might be TRBD2 (5 bases). CDR3 length: 15 amino acids. Germline lookup yields CDR1 SGHNT and CDR2 YYREEE (reference sequence). Trimming removed 2 bases from V and 3 bases from J, with 13 bases in between. The CDR3 protein is CASSLPGDKTDTQYF. The DNA for the CDR3 is TGTGCCAGCAGCTTACCCGGGGATAAGACAGATACGCAGTATTTT.

The genes are TRBV7-8 and TRBJ1-2; 8 nucleotides agree with TRBD1. The CDR3 extends over 14 amino acids. CDR1 and CDR2 from the germline V gene are SGHVS and FQNEAQ. V shed 5 bases, J shed 7 bases, and the junction held 9 bases outside the gene matches. CDR3 coding DNA: TGTGCCAGCAGCCCGGGACAGGCTGGTGGTGGCTACACCTTC. It codes for CASSPGQAGGGYTF.

The chain employs TRBV6-1 and TRBJ1-4; D gene unclear. Trimming removed 3 bases from V and 7 bases from J, with 12 bases in between. The CDR3 contains 14 residues. CDR1 and CDR2 from the germline V gene are MNHNS and SASEGT. This chain's CDR3 is CASSEVYAGEKLFF. The CDR3 DNA reads as TGTGCCAGCAGTGAGGTCTACGCGGGTGAAAAACTGTTTTTT.

The table lists this clone with a count of one. The gene calls are TRBV4-1 and TRBJ2-7, with D unclear. The CDR3 runs 14 residues. Trimming shortened V by 0 bases and J by 5 bases, and 11 bases separated the two germline ends. From germline, CDR1 is MGHRA and CDR2 YSYEKL. The CDR3 loop is CASSQDVLTDEQYF. Written as DNA, the CDR3 is TGCGCCAGCAGCCAAGATGTCCTCACTGACGAGCAGTACTTC.

The chain combines TRBV9 with TRBJ2-3; possible D gene TRBD2, 5 bases. The CDR3 loop spans 13 amino acids. CDR1 and CDR2 (germline): SGDLS, YYNGEE. Trimming stripped 5 bases from V and 0 bases from J, with 7 bases between. DNA of the CDR3: TGTGCCAGCAGAGGGAGTAGCACAGATACGCAGTATTTT. Translated: CASRGSSTDTQYF.

The chain carries TRBV4-2 and TRBJ2-7, with 7 bases lining up with TRBD2. Germline trimming cut 4 bases from V and 4 bases from J; bases unmatched to any gene: 10. CDR3 size: 15 residues. Looked up from germline, CDR1 is LGHNA and CDR2 is YNFKEQ. CDR3: CASSPRAGVTYEQYF. In nucleotides, the CDR3 is TGTGCCAGCAGCCCCCGCGCGGGAGTAACGTACGAGCAGTACTTC.

The V and J genes are TRBV18 and TRBJ1-6; 8 nucleotides agree with TRBD1. Germline CDR1 and CDR2: KGHSH and LQKENI. The CDR3 totals 14 residues. V was pared by 3 bases and J by 8 bases, with 3 bases of the junction left unmatched. CDR3 region: CASSPTGVDSPLHF. DNA for the CDR3: TGTGCCAGCTCACCGACAGGGGTGGATTCACCCCTCCACTTT.

J is TRBJ1-1 and V is TRBV27; D is undetermined. The germline V and J ends were trimmed by 6 bases and 0 bases, with 8 bases remaining between them. The CDR3 extends over 13 amino acids. CDR1 and CDR2 (germline): MNHEY, SMNVEV (reference sequence). The CDR3 DNA follows: TGTGCCAGCAGGCGGGTTCTGAACACTGAAGCTTTCTTT. It encodes CASRRVLNTEAFF.

The J gene is TRBJ2-3, the V gene TRBV5-1; TRBD2 aligns across 7 bases. V trimming: 1 base; J trimming: 2 bases; junction bases outside the gene matches: 7. The germline gives CDR1 SGHRS, CDR2 YFSETQ. There are 16 residues in the CDR3. CDR3 in DNA: TGCGCCAGCAGCTTGAGGGCTAGCGGAAACACAGATACGCAGTATTTT. Residues: CASSLRASGNTDTQYF.

The genes are TRBV5-8 and TRBJ1-1; no definite D call. The V gene's germline CDR1 is SGHTS and CDR2 YDEGEE. This CDR3 has 12 amino acids. V was clipped by 1 base and J by 5 bases, with 6 bases between them. The CDR3 DNA reads TGTGCCAGCAGCTTGCCCGGGACTGAAGCTTTCTTT. Amino acid sequence: CASSLPGTEAFF.

The chain carries TRBV28 and TRBJ2-2, with D tentatively TRBD1 (6 bases). The V and J ends lost 3 bases and 1 base respectively, with 12 bases between them. CDR3 length equals 16 residues. Germline V gene data show CDR1 as MDHEN and CDR2 as SYDVKM. The CDR3 protein is CASSFPPGQNTGELFF. CDR3 DNA: TGTGCCAGCAGTTTCCCTCCGGGACAGAACACCGGGGAGCTGTTTTTT.